This T cell receptor beta chain was observed in a study of T cell changes during pregnancy in multiple sclerosis. TCRdb's copy holds only in-frame clones and misses some; the assay was immunoSEQ multiplex PCR. Here the sample spans 65,000 to 80,000 clones, less than 95% being singletons. Germline-derived CDR1 and CDR2 are MNHEY and SVGAGI. V was clipped by 6 bases and J by 4 bases, with 18 bases between them. This CDR3 has 15 residues. This sequence originates from a female donor with multiple sclerosis, enrolled in a pregnancy study. The specimen was peripheral blood, collected in the third trimester of pregnancy. The chain couples TRBV6-5 to TRBJ1-2; D not certain. The CDR3 sequence is CASRVGLSRTYGYTF. The CDR3 coding sequence is TGTGCCAGCAGGGTAGGACTGTCCCGTACCTATGGCTACACCTTC.